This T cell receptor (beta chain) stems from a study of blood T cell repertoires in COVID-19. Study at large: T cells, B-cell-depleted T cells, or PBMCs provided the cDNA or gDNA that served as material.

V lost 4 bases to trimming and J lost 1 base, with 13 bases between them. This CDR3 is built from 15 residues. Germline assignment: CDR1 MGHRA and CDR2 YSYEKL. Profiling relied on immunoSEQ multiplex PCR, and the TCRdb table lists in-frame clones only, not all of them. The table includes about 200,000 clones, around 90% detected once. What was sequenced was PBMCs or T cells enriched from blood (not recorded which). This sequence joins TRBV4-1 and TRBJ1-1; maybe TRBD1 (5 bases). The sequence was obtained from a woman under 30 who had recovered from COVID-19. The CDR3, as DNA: TGCGCCAGCAGCCCCCTAGGACACACGAACACTGAAGCTTTCTTT. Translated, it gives CASSPLGHTNTEAFF.